The 25 T cell receptor beta chains given below trace back to one sample, sequenced in a study of metastatic and nonmetastatic thyroid tumors. Before thyroid surgery, none of the patients had received any treatment. TCRdb reprocessed the PCR reads via MiXCR. The sample lists 35,000 to 40,000 clones, around 27% seen once, with roughly a tenth in the top ten. The sample consisted of blood. These receptors came from a male donor with papillary thyroid cancer or a benign thyroid nodule (not recorded which). Some clones in this sample may be carry-over from other donors' samples.

The genes are TRBV20-1 and TRBJ1-5; 9 bases fit TRBD1. Losses at the gene ends were 2 bases for V and 6 bases for J; bases not matched to a gene: 5. CDR1 is DFQATT and CDR2 is SNEGSKA in the germline V gene (reference sequence). CDR3 length equals 14 residues. The CDR3 loop reads CSARSGTGLQPQHF. CDR3 sequence (DNA): TGCAGTGCTAGATCCGGGACAGGGCTTCAGCCCCAGCATTTT.

This chain uses TRBV29-1 with TRBJ2-1, with a weak D call TRBD2 (5 bases). The CDR3 runs 11 residues. Looked up from germline, CDR1 is SQVTM and CDR2 is ANQGSEA. Trimming pared 7 bases from V and 6 bases from J, leaving 10 bases between. Here the CDR3 DNA reads TGCAGCGGGAGGTGGCTCAATGAGCAGTTCTTC. Translating gives CSGRWLNEQFF.

By frequency in the sample, this clone is medium-sized (0.01 to 0.1%). V usage is TRBV6-1 and J usage is TRBJ1-5; 7 bases map to TRBD1. Losses at the gene ends were 5 bases for V and 4 bases for J; bases not matched to a gene: 2. Germline V gene sequence: CDR1 MNHNS, CDR2 SASEGT. This CDR3 region has 13 residues. The CDR3 spells CASSLTGNQPQHF. The CDR3 DNA is TGTGCCAGCAGTTTGACAGGGAATCAGCCCCAGCATTTT.

This clone was observed a few times. V gene TRBV6-2 or TRBV6-3 combines with J gene TRBJ1-4; no definite D call. This CDR3 region has 15 residues. Germline CDR1 and CDR2: MNHEY and SVGEGT. V shed 6 bases and J shed 8 bases, with 19 bases lying between them. This CDR3 reads CASRLGRLGGEKLFF. CDR3 in DNA: TGTGCCAGCAGACTCGGACGGCTAGGCGGGGAAAAACTGTTTTTT.

This clone appeared a few times. The rearrangement uses TRBV6-1 and TRBJ2-7; 9 bases map to TRBD1. This CDR3 region has 15 residues. The V segment lost 6 bases and the J segment 5 bases; nucleotides outside the gene matches: 11. Germline assignment: CDR1 MNHNS and CDR2 SASEGT. CDR3 sequence (DNA): TGTGCCAGCAGCCTCACCGGGACAGGGAGCAACGAGCAGTACTTC. As protein: CASSLTGTGSNEQYF.

Here the CDR3 reads CASSSRTGTTQETQYF. CDR3 coding DNA: TGTGCCAGCAGCTCCCGTACCGGGACAACTCAAGAGACCCAGTACTTC. The chain links TRBV7-2 to TRBJ2-5; D may be TRBD1 (6 bases). The CDR3 length is 16 residues. Trimming left V 4 bases short and J 2 bases short, with 17 bases between. Germline CDR1 reads SGHTA; CDR2 reads FQGNSA.

The chain is built from TRBV9 and TRBJ2-1, with 8 bases identical to TRBD2. The CDR3 is 16 amino acids. Germline V gene lookup returns CDR1 SGDLS and CDR2 YYNGEE. The V segment lost 3 bases and the J segment 0 bases; nucleotides outside the gene matches: 5. This CDR3 is CASSAFSGSSYNEQFF. The CDR3 nucleotides read TGTGCCAGCAGCGCCTTCAGCGGGAGCTCCTACAATGAGCAGTTCTTC.

This clone was observed a few times. V and J are TRBV6-1 and TRBJ2-7; a possible D gene is TRBD1 (6 bases). The CDR3 has 14 amino acids. Germline loops: CDR1 MNHNS, CDR2 SASEGT. Trimming pared 5 bases from V and 3 bases from J, leaving 14 bases between. Here the CDR3 reads CASSWNRESYEQYF. The CDR3 DNA reads TGTGCCAGCAGTTGGAACAGGGAAAGCTACGAGCAGTACTTC.

V is TRBV6-2 or TRBV6-3 and J is TRBJ2-3, with 9 bases lining up with TRBD2. J gave up 2 bases and V 3 bases, and 9 bases lay outside the gene matches. Germline loops: CDR1 MNHEY, CDR2 SVGEGT. This CDR3 is 17 amino acids long. The CDR3 region has the DNA TGTGCCAGCAGTTATCCGGCGGGAGGGGGTGTCACAGATACGCAGTATTTT. Translated: CASSYPAGGGVTDTQYF.

A few counts support this clone. The chain combines TRBV27 with TRBJ1-6, with 9 bases lining up with TRBD1. J was trimmed by 9 bases and V by 3 bases; bases with no gene match: 3. This CDR3 comprises 14 residues. CDR1 and CDR2 from the germline V gene are MNHEY and SMNVEV (reference sequence). CDR3 loop: CASSFGQGTSPLHF. DNA for the CDR3: TGTGCCAGCAGTTTCGGACAGGGGACTTCACCCCTCCACTTT.

This clone has a count of ten or more. The chain couples TRBV5-4 to TRBJ1-1, with D perhaps matching TRBD1 (5 bases). The CDR3 is 15 residues long. Per germline, CDR1 SGHNT and CDR2 YYREEE (reference sequence). With 0 bases removed from V and 3 bases from J, the gap between germline ends came to 12 bases. Written as DNA, the CDR3 is TGTGCCAGCAGCTTGGGTGGGACTTGGGACACTGAAGCTTTCTTT. It encodes CASSLGGTWDTEAFF.

The V gene is TRBV20-1, the J gene TRBJ2-2, with D possibly being TRBD1 or TRBD2 (5 bases each). CDR3 size: 14 residues. Germline values: CDR1 DFQATT, CDR2 SNEGSKA (reference sequence). The germline V and J ends were trimmed by 7 bases and 4 bases, with 16 bases remaining between them. The DNA of the CDR3 is TGCAGTGTTAAACCGGGACCGAGCACCGGGGAGCTGTTTTTT. Translation: CSVKPGPSTGELFF.

The sample holds many counts of this clone. The chain couples TRBV7-6 to TRBJ2-1; D is ambiguous. V lost 5 bases to trimming and J lost 5 bases, with 16 bases between them. The CDR3 consists of 15 residues. Germline loops: CDR1 SGHVS, CDR2 FNYEAQ. CDR3 loop: CASSPGPGGNNEQFF. CDR3 coding DNA: TGTGCCAGCAGCCCCGGACCCGGCGGCAACAATGAGCAGTTCTTC.

The V gene is TRBV5-1, the J gene TRBJ2-7; a weak D match, TRBD1 (6 bases). Germline-derived CDR1 and CDR2 are SGHRS and YFSETQ. This CDR3 has 14 residues. The ends were cut back, 4 bases at V and 3 bases at J, with 14 bases in the middle. The CDR3 sequence is CASSVATGNYEQYF. The CDR3, as DNA: TGCGCCAGCAGCGTAGCGACAGGAAACTACGAGCAGTACTTC.

Within the sample, this clone is medium-sized. The V gene is TRBV6-2 or TRBV6-3, the J gene TRBJ1-2; possibly TRBD1 for D (5 bases). The V gene lost 5 bases and the J gene lost 3 bases, with 19 bases spanning the gap. The length of the CDR3 is 16 residues. Germline CDR1 reads MNHEY; CDR2 reads SVGEGT. DNA for the CDR3: TGTGCCAGCAGTCCAGAGATCCCGGGACGGTACTATGGCTACACCTTC. Encoded protein: CASSPEIPGRYYGYTF.

This clone showed up many times. The V and J genes are TRBV20-1 and TRBJ2-1; D may match TRBD1 or TRBD2 (6 bases each). CDR3 length equals 19 residues. Germline assignment: CDR1 DFQATT and CDR2 SNEGSKA (reference sequence). Trimming took off 4 bases at V and 1 base at J, with 26 bases between the two ends. The CDR3, as DNA: TGCAGTGCTACCGGGGGCCTTCCCGGACAGAGTGGGTCCTACAATGAGCAGTTCTTC. This encodes CSATGGLPGQSGSYNEQFF.

This clone was seen more than once but under ten times. The chain combines TRBV13 with TRBJ2-7; D may be TRBD1 (5 bases). Trimming stripped 3 bases from V and 1 base from J, with 19 bases between. The CDR3 extends over 17 amino acids. Germline values: CDR1 PRHDT, CDR2 FYEKMQ (reference sequence). CDR3 loop: CASSFGPRQGESYEQYF. The CDR3 DNA is TGTGCCAGCAGCTTCGGCCCGCGGCAGGGTGAGTCCTACGAGCAGTACTTC.

The chain is built from TRBV19 and TRBJ1-2, with D uncertain. Germline assignment: CDR1 LNHDA and CDR2 SQIVND (reference sequence). CDR3 size: 15 residues. Trimming took off 5 bases at V and 2 bases at J, with 15 bases between the two ends. CDR3 sequence (DNA): TGTGCCAGTAGTCAGGACCACACGGCCAACTATGGCTACACCTTC. This sequence encodes CASSQDHTANYGYTF.

J is TRBJ2-1 and V is TRBV18; 9 bases are shared with TRBD1. The CDR3 sequence is 15 residues long. Germline assignment: CDR1 KGHSH and CDR2 LQKENI. V dropped 1 base and J dropped 3; count of bases not matched to a gene: 1. DNA of the CDR3: TGTGCCAGCTCACCACGACAGGGGGGCTACAATGAGCAGTTCTTC. Translated: CASSPRQGGYNEQFF.

There are a few counts of this clone. J is TRBJ1-5 and V is TRBV19, with a weak D call TRBD1 (5 bases). Germline CDR1 LNHDA, CDR2 SQIVND (reference sequence). CDR3 size: 15 residues. Trimming cost V 2 bases and J 4 bases, with 12 bases left between them. The CDR3 sequence: CASSIPQGGNQPQHF. As DNA, the CDR3 is TGTGCCAGTAGTATACCCCAGGGAGGGAATCAGCCCCAGCATTTT.

This clone has a handful of counts. A much larger clone differs by one base, so this may be a read error. The chain carries TRBV19 and TRBJ2-7; D perhaps matches TRBD2 (7 bases). This CDR3 has 13 amino acids. The V gene's germline CDR1 is LNHDA and CDR2 SQIVND (reference sequence). This chain's CDR3 is CVSRGGAAGEQYF. Here the CDR3 DNA reads TGTGTCAGTAGGGGGGGCGCGGCGGGCGAGCAGTACTTC.

V usage is TRBV5-1 and J usage is TRBJ2-7; 10 bases are shared with TRBD1. The CDR3 length is 13 residues. Trimming cost V 6 bases and J 7 bases; bases outside gene matches: 7. Per germline, CDR1 SGHRS and CDR2 YFSETQ. The CDR3 sequence is CASKRQGAWEQYF. The CDR3 coding sequence is TGCGCCAGCAAAAGACAGGGGGCGTGGGAGCAGTACTTC. Combining the CDR3 with reference TRBV5-1 and TRBJ2-7 gives the whole variable domain KAGVTQTPRYLIKTRGQQVTLSCSPISGHRSVSWYQQTPGQGLQFLFEYFSETQRNKGNFPGRFSGRQFSNSRSEMNVSTLELGDSALYLCASKRQGAWEQYFGPGTRLTVT.

Ten or more counts support this clone. The CDR3 coding sequence is TGTGCCAGCAGCGTAGCCCCTACTTATCGGGGGAACCAAGAGACCCAGTACTTC. This gives the protein CASSVAPTYRGNQETQYF. The genes are TRBV9 and TRBJ2-5, with D perhaps matching TRBD2 (6 bases). Germline V CDR1 and CDR2: SGDLS, YYNGEE. The CDR3 extends over 18 amino acids. The V end was cut by 0 bases, the J end by 0 bases, with 18 bases between. The whole variable domain, filled in from reference TRBV9 and TRBJ2-5, reads DSGVTQTPKHLITATGQRVTLRCSPRSGDLSVYWYQQSLDQGLQFLIQYYNGEERAKGNILERFSAQQFPDLHSELNLSSLELGDSALYFCASSVAPTYRGNQETQYFGPGTRLLVL.

This clone is labeled medium-sized. The V and J genes are TRBV6-1 and TRBJ2-5; perhaps TRBD1 as D (6 bases). Trimming cost V 7 bases and J 3 bases, with 12 bases left between them. The CDR3 loop spans 13 amino acids. Germline CDR1 MNHNS, CDR2 SASEGT. The CDR3 region is CASTWTVEETQYF. CDR3 bases: TGTGCCAGCACGTGGACAGTCGAAGAGACCCAGTACTTC.

The chain employs TRBV2 and TRBJ2-7; D gene unclear. This CDR3 has 14 residues. Germline lookup yields CDR1 SNHLY and CDR2 FYNNEI. Deletions cut 2 bases from V and 1 base from J, with 9 bases between. The CDR3 DNA is TGTGCCAGCAGTGAAAGGGTATATTCCTACGAGCAGTACTTC. This translates into CASSERVYSYEQYF.